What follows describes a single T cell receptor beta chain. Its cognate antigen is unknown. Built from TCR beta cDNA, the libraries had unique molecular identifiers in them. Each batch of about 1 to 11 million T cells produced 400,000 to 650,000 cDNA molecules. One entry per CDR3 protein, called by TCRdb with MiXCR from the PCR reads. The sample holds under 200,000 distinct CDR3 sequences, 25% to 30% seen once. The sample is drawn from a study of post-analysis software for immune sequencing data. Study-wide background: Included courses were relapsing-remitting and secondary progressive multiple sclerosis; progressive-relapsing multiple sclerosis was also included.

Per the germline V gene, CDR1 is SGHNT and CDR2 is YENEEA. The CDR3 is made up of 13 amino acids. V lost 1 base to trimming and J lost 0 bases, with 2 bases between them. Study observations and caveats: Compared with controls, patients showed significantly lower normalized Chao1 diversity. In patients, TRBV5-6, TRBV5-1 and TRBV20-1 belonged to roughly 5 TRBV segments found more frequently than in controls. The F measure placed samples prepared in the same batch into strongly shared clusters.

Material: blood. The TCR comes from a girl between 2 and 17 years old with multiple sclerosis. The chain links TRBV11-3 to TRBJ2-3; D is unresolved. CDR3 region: CASSLVSTDTQYF. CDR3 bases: TGTGCCAGCAGCTTAGTGAGCACAGATACGCAGTATTTT.